This passage covers 20 T cell receptor beta chains from one sample sequenced in a study of T cells in Graves' hyperthyroidism and ophthalmopathy. Authors of the study amplified TCR beta CDR3 regions from RNA transcripts. The study used the HTBI primer set for a first-round RT-PCR of the TCR CDR3. Each CDR3 protein is one row after TCRdb ran MiXCR on the multiplex PCR reads. The data show 250,000 to 300,000 distinct CDR3 sequences, with roughly 18% seen just once and 39% held by the top ten. Sequencing was carried out using blood. Receptors originate from a man aged 45-65 years with Graves' ophthalmopathy.

The sample holds a few counts of this clonotype. The chain combines TRBV9 with TRBJ2-1; either TRBD1 or TRBD2 may fit D (6 bases each). This CDR3 region has 16 residues. Germline CDR1 reads SGDLS; CDR2 reads YYNGEE. V was pared by 0 bases and J by 0 bases, with 10 bases between. Here the CDR3 reads CASSVEPGASYNEQFF. CDR3 nucleotides: TGTGCCAGCAGCGTAGAGCCGGGGGCCTCCTACAATGAGCAGTTCTTC.

The table lists this clonotype with many counts. V usage is TRBV7-2 and J usage is TRBJ1-4; D gene uncertain. The CDR3 covers 14 residues. V lost 4 bases to trimming and J lost 0 bases, with 6 bases between them. Germline V gene data show CDR1 as SGHTA and CDR2 as FQGNSA. As DNA, the CDR3 is TGTGCCAGCAGCTCCAGCGCAACTAATGAAAAACTGTTTTTT. Protein: CASSSSATNEKLFF. Using reference TRBV7-2 and TRBJ1-4 for the parts outside the CDR3, the full variable domain is GAGVSQSPSNKVTEKGKDVELRCDPISGHTALYWYRQSLGQGLEFLIYFQGNSAPDKSGLPSDRFSAERTGGSVSTLTIQRTQQEDSAVYLCASSSSATNEKLFFGSGTQLSVL.

V gene TRBV7-8 combines with J gene TRBJ2-3; 11 bases align to TRBD2. This CDR3 is built from 16 residues. The V segment lost 0 bases and the J segment 6 bases; nucleotides outside the gene matches: 5. CDR1 and CDR2 (germline): SGHVS, FQNEAQ. CDR3 in amino acids: CASSLAASGGPDTQYF. CDR3 in DNA: TGTGCCAGCAGCTTAGCGGCTAGCGGGGGGCCTGATACGCAGTATTTT.

This clonotype was seen many times. The chain recombines TRBV20-1 with TRBJ2-1; unclear D gene. This CDR3 contains 15 residues. V lost 5 bases, J lost 7 bases, and 21 bases lay in between. Germline assignment: CDR1 DFQATT and CDR2 SNEGSKA (reference sequence). CDR3 in amino acids: CSAAPAGSSWNEQFF. CDR3 DNA sequence: TGCAGTGCTGCCCCGGCAGGTAGCTCGTGGAATGAGCAGTTCTTC.

This clonotype was detected many times. The rearrangement links TRBV20-1 to TRBJ2-1; 8 nucleotides align to TRBD2. Germline V CDR1 and CDR2: DFQATT, SNEGSKA (reference sequence). V was pared by 1 base and J by 5 bases, with 7 bases of the junction left unmatched. The length of the CDR3 is 15 residues. CDR3 amino acids: CSARAGGRLDNEQFF. Here the CDR3 DNA reads TGCAGTGCTAGAGCGGGCGGGAGGTTAGACAATGAGCAGTTCTTC.

The rearrangement uses TRBV28 and TRBJ2-1, with 10 bases fitting TRBD2. Germline trimming cut 2 bases from V and 8 bases from J; bases unmatched to any gene: 3. The CDR3 is 14 amino acids. The germline CDR1 and CDR2 sequences are MDHEN and SYDVKM. The CDR3 sequence: CASSLPGTSDEQFF. DNA of the CDR3: TGTGCCAGCAGTTTACCCGGGACTAGCGATGAGCAGTTCTTC.

This clonotype was recorded many times. DNA for the CDR3: TGTGCCAGCAGCTTACAACAAATACGGACAGGGAATGAGCAGTTCTTC. Amino acids: CASSLQQIRTGNEQFF. The chain couples TRBV7-3 to TRBJ2-1, with 8 positions matching TRBD1. The trim removed 2 bases at V and 7 bases at J, leaving 10 bases unmatched. This CDR3 comprises 16 residues. Germline CDR1 and CDR2: SGHTA and FQGTGA.

The chain joins TRBV18 to TRBJ1-1; D gene unclear. Per the germline V gene, CDR1 is KGHSH and CDR2 is LQKENI. V was clipped by 1 base and J by 1 base, with 10 bases between them. The CDR3 spans 15 residues. The CDR3 loop is CASSPLNSANTEAFF. The CDR3 region has the DNA TGTGCCAGCTCACCACTCAACTCAGCGAACACTGAAGCTTTCTTT.

Ten or more counts support this clonotype. The V call is TRBV24-1, the J call TRBJ2-3; D unresolved. The CDR3 is made up of 11 amino acids. Trimming shortened V by 6 bases and J by 4 bases, and 4 bases separated the two germline ends. Germline lookup yields CDR1 KGHDR and CDR2 SFDVKD. The CDR3 DNA sequence: TGTGCCACCAGTTTCTCAGATACGCAGTATTTT. Protein sequence: CATSFSDTQYF.

V usage is TRBV24-1 and J usage is TRBJ1-5, with 7 nucleotides matching TRBD1. V dropped 5 bases and J dropped 3; count of bases not matched to a gene: 9. The CDR3 is made up of 16 amino acids. CDR1 and CDR2 from the germline V gene are KGHDR and SFDVKD. Here the CDR3 DNA reads TGTGCCACCAGTGGTAGGAGGGACAGCGTCAATCAGCCCCAGCATTTT. Its protein product is CATSGRRDSVNQPQHF.

The chain couples TRBV20-1 to TRBJ2-1; D possibly corresponds to TRBD2 (7 bases). The CDR3 is made up of 15 amino acids. Germline V gene data show CDR1 as DFQATT and CDR2 as SNEGSKA (reference sequence). The V gene lost 2 bases and the J gene lost 5 bases, with 16 bases spanning the gap. CDR3 residues: CSARPEWGGHNEQFF. Written as DNA, the CDR3 is TGCAGTGCTAGACCGGAGTGGGGGGGCCACAATGAGCAGTTCTTC.

This clonotype showed up many times. This chain connects TRBV6-1 to TRBJ1-2, with D possibly being TRBD1 (6 bases). The CDR3 is 13 residues long. Germline V gene data show CDR1 as MNHNS and CDR2 as SASEGT. V was trimmed by 2 bases and J by 7 bases, leaving 11 bases between them. For the CDR3, the DNA is TGTGCCAGCAGTGAATCAGGGGTTCGTGGCTACACCTTC. Amino acids: CASSESGVRGYTF.

V gene TRBV30 combines with J gene TRBJ2-3; 8 nucleotides agree with TRBD2. J lost 1 base, V lost 3 bases, and 3 bases had no gene match. This CDR3 comprises 14 residues. Germline V gene lookup returns CDR1 GTSNPN and CDR2 SVGIG (reference sequence). CDR3 DNA sequence: TGTGCCTGGAGCCCCGGGGGGGGCACAGATACGCAGTATTTT. This encodes CAWSPGGGTDTQYF.

The table lists this clonotype with many counts. V usage is TRBV5-1 and J usage is TRBJ2-7; TRBD1 aligns across 8 bases. The CDR3 loop spans 15 amino acids. From germline, CDR1 is SGHRS and CDR2 YFSETQ. V lost 0 bases, J lost 5 bases, and 7 bases stayed unmatched. The CDR3 nucleotides are TGCGCCAGCAGCTTGGGGACAGGGTGGGCTGACGAGCAGTACTTC. Its translation is CASSLGTGWADEQYF.

The chain links TRBV5-1 to TRBJ2-7; D gene ambiguous. The CDR3 spans 14 residues. V was cut by 0 bases and J by 0 bases, with 7 bases left in between. The germline gives CDR1 SGHRS, CDR2 YFSETQ. As DNA, the CDR3 is TGCGCCAGCAGCTTGGCCGACACCTCCTACGAGCAGTACTTC. It translates to CASSLADTSYEQYF. The full variable domain, its missing parts supplied by reference TRBV5-1 and TRBJ2-7, is KAGVTQTPRYLIKTRGQQVTLSCSPISGHRSVSWYQQTPGQGLQFLFEYFSETQRNKGNFPGRFSGRQFSNSRSEMNVSTLELGDSALYLCASSLADTSYEQYFGPGTRLTVT.

This clonotype has ten or more counts. The chain couples TRBV24-1 to TRBJ1-5, with unresolved D. Trimming shortened V by 0 bases and J by 0 bases, and 11 bases separated the two germline ends. CDR3 size: 17 residues. Germline values: CDR1 KGHDR, CDR2 SFDVKD. CDR3 DNA sequence: TGTGCCACCAGTGATTTGTGGACGGCTAATAGCAATCAGCCCCAGCATTTT. This encodes CATSDLWTANSNQPQHF.

This clonotype has a count of ten or more. The CDR3 spells CASSLARAPGEQYF. DNA for the CDR3: TGTGCCAGCAGCTTGGCCCGGGCGCCTGGCGAGCAGTACTTC. The chain couples TRBV11-2 to TRBJ2-7; D is unresolved. CDR1 SGHAT and CDR2 FQNNGV come from the germline V gene. With 3 bases removed from V and 6 bases from J, the gap between germline ends came to 15 bases. The CDR3 length is 14 residues.

Comment on this clonotype: One end of the junction does not line up with germline, which may come from a read error. The chain uses TRBV15 and TRBJ2-7, with a tentative D call TRBD1 (6 bases). The germline gives CDR1 LNHNV, CDR2 YYDKDF (reference sequence). The CDR3 consists of 15 residues. The CDR3 reads CATSRDDRSSHEQYF. DNA of the CDR3: TGTGCCACCAGCAGAGATGACAGGAGCTCCCACGAGCAGTACTTC.

The V and J genes are TRBV14 and TRBJ2-1; D is perhaps TRBD2 (5 bases). V lost 3 bases to trimming and J lost 9 bases, with 6 bases between them. This CDR3 has 11 residues. Germline lookup yields CDR1 SGHDN and CDR2 FVKESK. CDR3 residues: CASSQGVEQFF. The DNA of the CDR3 is TGTGCCAGCAGCCAGGGAGTTGAGCAGTTCTTC.

This clonotype has a count of ten or more. V and J are TRBV28 and TRBJ2-7; the D is unclear. This CDR3 has 13 residues. Trimming stripped 6 bases from V and 2 bases from J, with 11 bases between. Germline CDR1 reads MDHEN; CDR2 reads SYDVKM. The CDR3 nucleotides read TGTGCCAGCAGCCCCCCCGATACCTACGAGCAGTACTTC. It translates to CASSPPDTYEQYF.